A single sample gave rise to the 7 T cell receptor beta chains below, sequenced in a study of early T cells in non-severe SARS-CoV-2 infection. TCRdb redid the calling of the 5' RACE reads with MiXCR, one entry per CDR3 protein. The sample carries about 70,000 distinct CDR3 sequences, about 14% recorded once. Source: whole blood, taken at baseline. The source of these receptors is an adult who was a healthcare worker with PCR-confirmed SARS-CoV-2 infection or an uninfected control (not recorded which).

This clonotype was seen at least ten times. This chain links TRBV7-8 with TRBJ2-7; the D is unclear. The length of the CDR3 is 14 residues. Germline V gene lookup returns CDR1 SGHVS and CDR2 FQNEAQ. The V gene lost 2 bases and the J gene lost 0 bases, with 8 bases spanning the gap. The DNA of the CDR3 is TGTGCCAGCAGCTTAAACGGCCTCTCCTACGAGCAGTACTTC. As protein: CASSLNGLSYEQYF.

CDR3 coding DNA: TGTGCCAGCAGTTCATTAGCGGGAGGTAACGCCGGGGAGCTGTTTTTT. Translation gives CASSSLAGGNAGELFF. J is TRBJ2-2 and V is TRBV6-1; TRBD2 matches 10 bases. In germline, CDR1 is MNHNS, CDR2 SASEGT. The CDR3 covers 16 residues. J lost 6 bases, V lost 5 bases, and 9 bases had no gene match.

This clonotype was seen many times. V is TRBV5-1 and J is TRBJ2-3; TRBD2 matches 13 bases. Germline V gene data show CDR1 as SGHRS and CDR2 as YFSETQ. With V trimmed by 4 bases and J by 4 bases, 6 bases remained unmatched. CDR3 length equals 16 residues. The DNA of the CDR3 is TGCGCCAGCAGCACCGGACTAGCGGGAGATTCAGATACGCAGTATTTT. Its protein is CASSTGLAGDSDTQYF.

This clonotype was counted between two and nine times. V gene TRBV5-1 combines with J gene TRBJ2-5, with 7 bases identical to TRBD2. Trimming removed 0 bases from V and 3 bases from J; junction bases left unmatched: 5. CDR1 and CDR2 from the germline V gene are SGHRS and YFSETQ. The CDR3 is 15 amino acids. The chain's CDR3 is CASSLVAGEEETQYF. In DNA form, the CDR3 reads TGCGCCAGCAGCTTGGTGGCGGGAGAGGAAGAGACCCAGTACTTC.

This clonotype has only a few counts. The rearrangement joins TRBV18 to TRBJ2-1; perhaps TRBD2 as D (6 bases). The CDR3 spans 14 residues. Germline V lookup: CDR1 KGHSH, CDR2 LQKENI. Between the trimmed V and J ends, which lost 8 bases and 4 bases, there was a span of 15 bases. The CDR3 DNA is TGTGCCAGCAATATCCAGGGAGGTTACAATGAGCAGTTCTTC. This gives the protein CASNIQGGYNEQFF.

This clonotype was recorded at least ten times. CDR3 nucleotide sequence: TGTGCCAGCAGCCTCTCGGGACAGCTAAACTATGGCTACACCTTC. Its translation: CASSLSGQLNYGYTF. The chain employs TRBV7-3 and TRBJ1-2; 7 nucleotides agree with TRBD1. The CDR3 has 15 residues. Germline trimming cut 5 bases from V and 2 bases from J; bases unmatched to any gene: 8. Germline V gene data show CDR1 as SGHTA and CDR2 as FQGTGA.

The V gene is TRBV12-3 or TRBV12-4, the J gene TRBJ2-7, with 7 bases aligning to TRBD2. V trimming: 5 bases; J trimming: 3 bases; junction bases outside the gene matches: 7. The CDR3 runs to 14 residues. The CDR3 sequence: CASSPRERGYEQYF. CDR3 DNA sequence: TGTGCCAGCAGTCCGCGGGAGAGGGGCTACGAGCAGTACTTC.